These 12 T cell receptor beta chains were all obtained from the same sample, sequenced in a study of CD8 T cells in ankylosing spondylitis. Their antigens are not known. TCRdb reprocessed the 5' RACE reads with MiXCR, giving one entry per CDR3 protein. The sample has a few hundred thousand distinct CDR3 sequences, under 20% seen once. Findings and caveats of the study: In ankylosing spondylitis blood, a motif of seven to nine highly homologous TCR beta variants appeared characteristic.

Specimen: blood, either unsorted or a sorted T cell fraction (not recorded which). All receptors come from a male donor with ankylosing spondylitis.

The CDR3 DNA follows: TGTGCCAGCAGCCATTCAGCGGGAGGCCACAATGAGCAGTTCTTC. It codes for CASSHSAGGHNEQFF. This rearrangement joins TRBV7-2 to TRBJ2-1; 9 bases align to TRBD2. CDR1 SGHTA and CDR2 FQGNSA come from the germline V gene. V lost 5 bases and J lost 5; bases outside the gene matches: 7. The CDR3 consists of 15 residues.

This clonotype was counted a few times. The gene calls are TRBV5-1 and TRBJ1-6; TRBD1 agrees at 7 bases. CDR3 length: 14 residues. Germline V gives CDR1 SGHRS, CDR2 YFSETQ. V trimming: 2 bases; J trimming: 7 bases; junction bases outside the gene matches: 3. The CDR3 here is CASSFQGENSPLHF. In nucleotides, the CDR3 is TGCGCCAGCAGCTTCCAGGGGGAGAATTCACCCCTCCACTTT.

This clonotype was recorded a few times. J is TRBJ1-5 and V is TRBV20-1, with D tentatively TRBD1 (5 bases). Trimming took off 6 bases at V and 4 bases at J, with 13 bases between the two ends. Germline loops: CDR1 DFQATT, CDR2 SNEGSKA (reference sequence). There are 13 residues in the CDR3. Written as DNA, the CDR3 is TGCAGTGCCCTAAGACAGCCAAATCAGCCCCAGCATTTT. Encoded protein: CSALRQPNQPQHF.

This chain joins TRBV5-1 and TRBJ1-2; 8 bases fit TRBD1. CDR1 is SGHRS and CDR2 is YFSETQ in the germline V gene. The CDR3 is 14 residues long. V shed 7 bases and J 4 bases; nucleotides not matched to a gene: 9. This CDR3 reads CASAPGGGSYGYTF. DNA of the CDR3: TGCGCCAGCGCCCCAGGGGGCGGCTCCTATGGCTACACCTTC.

The V call is TRBV20-1, the J call TRBJ2-7; 8 bases agree with TRBD1. With 7 bases clipped from V and 12 bases from J, the junction kept 14 bases outside the gene matches. The CDR3 has 12 residues. CDR1 DFQATT and CDR2 SNEGSKA come from the germline V gene (reference sequence). CDR3 amino acids: CSGRDRQPSPYF. The CDR3 nucleotides are TGCAGTGGCCGGGACAGGCAACCCTCTCCGTACTTC.

This rearrangement joins TRBV30 to TRBJ2-3; the D is unclear. From germline, CDR1 is GTSNPN and CDR2 SVGIG (reference sequence). The V end was cut by 1 base, the J end by 5 bases, with 13 bases between. The CDR3 spans 14 residues. DNA for the CDR3: TGTGCCTGGAGTGAAGGGCAGACGATAGATACGCAGTATTTT. Amino acids: CAWSEGQTIDTQYF.

This clonotype was counted only a few times. This chain connects TRBV4-1 to TRBJ2-2; 7 bases align to TRBD2. With 6 bases clipped from V and 1 base from J, the junction kept 5 bases outside the gene matches. Germline values: CDR1 MGHRA, CDR2 YSYEKL. This CDR3 is 15 amino acids long. The CDR3 spells CASRRPGGNTGELFF. CDR3 DNA: TGCGCCAGCAGACGGCCGGGAGGGAACACCGGGGAGCTGTTTTTT.

There are many counts of this clonotype. This rearrangement joins TRBV5-1 to TRBJ2-7; perhaps TRBD1 as D (6 bases). Trimming took off 5 bases at V and 2 bases at J, with 14 bases between the two ends. The CDR3 runs 14 residues. In germline, CDR1 is SGHRS, CDR2 YFSETQ. CDR3 protein: CASSVSGDAYEQYF. CDR3 bases: TGCGCCAGCAGTGTTTCAGGGGACGCCTACGAGCAGTACTTC.

The table lists this clonotype with a few counts. This chain uses TRBV20-1 with TRBJ2-7; tentatively, D is TRBD1 or TRBD2 (5 bases each). The CDR3 spans 16 residues. From germline, CDR1 is DFQATT and CDR2 SNEGSKA (reference sequence). Trimming left V 5 bases short and J 3 bases short, with 23 bases between. The CDR3 loop is CSAFRGRGFSSYEQYF. CDR3 in DNA: TGCAGTGCTTTTAGGGGCCGCGGGTTTAGTAGCTACGAGCAGTACTTC.

In its sample, this clonotype was seen once. The chain has TRBV7-2 and TRBJ2-6, with D unclear. This CDR3 is 17 amino acids long. Germline V lookup: CDR1 SGHTA, CDR2 FQGNSA. The V gene lost 0 bases and the J gene lost 0 bases, with 9 bases spanning the gap. CDR3 sequence reads: CASSLAATSSGANVLTF. CDR3 in DNA: TGTGCCAGCAGCTTAGCGGCGACATCCTCTGGGGCCAACGTCCTGACTTTC.

A single count supports this clonotype. This rearrangement joins TRBV20-1 to TRBJ1-1; a possible D gene is TRBD1 (6 bases). The ends were cut back, 2 bases at V and 0 bases at J, with 16 bases in the middle. The CDR3 has 16 residues. CDR1 and CDR2 (germline): DFQATT, SNEGSKA (reference sequence). CDR3 residues: CSARTGGQIMNTEAFF. In DNA, the CDR3 is TGCAGTGCTAGAACCGGGGGACAAATAATGAACACTGAAGCTTTCTTT.

The chain combines TRBV20-1 with TRBJ2-3; D unclear. The V end was cut by 3 bases, the J end by 0 bases, with 16 bases between. The CDR3 totals 16 residues. CDR1 is DFQATT, CDR2 SNEGSKA, per germline (reference sequence). CDR3 in DNA: TGCAGTGCTAGTCGGTCGACATTCCTTAGCACAGATACGCAGTATTTT. Translated, it gives CSASRSTFLSTDTQYF.